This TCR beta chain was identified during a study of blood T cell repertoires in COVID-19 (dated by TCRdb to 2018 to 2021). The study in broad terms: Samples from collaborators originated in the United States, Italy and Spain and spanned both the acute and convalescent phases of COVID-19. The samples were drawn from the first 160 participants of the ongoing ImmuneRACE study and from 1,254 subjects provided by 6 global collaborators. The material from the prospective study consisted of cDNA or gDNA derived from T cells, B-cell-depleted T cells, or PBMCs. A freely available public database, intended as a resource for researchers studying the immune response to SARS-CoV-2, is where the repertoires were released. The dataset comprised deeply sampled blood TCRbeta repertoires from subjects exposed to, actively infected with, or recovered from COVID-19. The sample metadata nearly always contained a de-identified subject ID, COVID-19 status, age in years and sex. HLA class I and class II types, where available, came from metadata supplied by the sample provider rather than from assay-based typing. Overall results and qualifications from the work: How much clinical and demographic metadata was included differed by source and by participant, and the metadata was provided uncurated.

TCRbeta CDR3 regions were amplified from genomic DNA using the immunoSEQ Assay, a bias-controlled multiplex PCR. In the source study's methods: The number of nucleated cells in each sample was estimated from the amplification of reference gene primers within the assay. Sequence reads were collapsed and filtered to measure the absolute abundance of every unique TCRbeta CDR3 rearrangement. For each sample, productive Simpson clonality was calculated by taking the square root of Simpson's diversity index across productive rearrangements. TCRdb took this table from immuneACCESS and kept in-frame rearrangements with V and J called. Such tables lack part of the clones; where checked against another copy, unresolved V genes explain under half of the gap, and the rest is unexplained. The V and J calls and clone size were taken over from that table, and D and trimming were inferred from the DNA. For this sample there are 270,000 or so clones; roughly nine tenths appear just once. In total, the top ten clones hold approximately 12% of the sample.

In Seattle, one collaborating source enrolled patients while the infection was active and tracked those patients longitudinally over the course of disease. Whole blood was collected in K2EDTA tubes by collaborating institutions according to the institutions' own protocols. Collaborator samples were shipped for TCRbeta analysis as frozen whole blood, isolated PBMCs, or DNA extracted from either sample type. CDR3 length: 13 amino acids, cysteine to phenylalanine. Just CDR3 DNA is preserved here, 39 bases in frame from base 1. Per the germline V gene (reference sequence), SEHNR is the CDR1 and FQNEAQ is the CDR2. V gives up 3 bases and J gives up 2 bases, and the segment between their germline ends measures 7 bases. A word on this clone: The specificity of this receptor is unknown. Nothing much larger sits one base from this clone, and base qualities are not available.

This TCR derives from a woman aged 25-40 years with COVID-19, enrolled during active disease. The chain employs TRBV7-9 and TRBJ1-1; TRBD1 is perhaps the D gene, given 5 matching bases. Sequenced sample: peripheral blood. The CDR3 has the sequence CASSFQGNTEAFF. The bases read TGTGCCAGCAGCTTTCAGGGAAACACTGAAGCTTTCTTT.